A single sample is the source of the 14 T cell receptor beta chains below, sequenced in a study of shared clonotypes between healthy human individuals. Clones were read by immunoSEQ multiplex PCR, and TCRdb kept only the in-frame ones, dropping some. The sample has about 1 million clones, under 80% seen once; the top ten hold over 1.3%. Sequences were obtained from memory CD4+ T cells sorted from blood. Subset here: CD45RA-negative fraction. Receptors originate from a man between 18 and 29 years old in good health.

This clone turned up a few times. Here the CDR3 reads CASSTATIPQQYF. The CDR3 region has the DNA TGTGCCAGCAGCACAGCGACAATACCCCAGCAGTATTTT. The V call is TRBV7-2, the J call TRBJ2-3; no clear D gene. V was pared by 5 bases and J by 11 bases, with 17 bases between. CDR1 is SGHTA, CDR2 FQGNSA, per germline. The CDR3 is 13 amino acids. The whole variable domain, filled in from reference TRBV7-2 and TRBJ2-3, reads GAGVSQSPSNKVTEKGKDVELRCDPISGHTALYWYRQSLGQGLEFLIYFQGNSAPDKSGLPSDRFSAERTGGSVSTLTIQRTQQEDSAVYLCASSTATIPQQYFGPGTRLTVL.

This clone came up many times. V is TRBV4-1 and J is TRBJ1-6; D might be TRBD1 (5 bases). CDR1 is MGHRA, CDR2 YSYEKL, per germline. This CDR3 has 16 residues. V dropped 0 bases and J dropped 7 bases, with 13 bases sitting between them. The CDR3: CASSQDGAGGNSPLHF. The CDR3 DNA reads TGCGCCAGCAGCCAAGATGGGGCCGGAGGGAATTCACCCCTCCACTTT.

A few counts support this clone. The chain couples TRBV7-2 to TRBJ1-1; the D is unclear. V dropped 4 bases and J dropped 3 bases, with 6 bases sitting between them. This CDR3 has 12 residues. In germline, CDR1 is SGHTA, CDR2 FQGNSA. The DNA for the CDR3 is TGTGCCAGCAGCTCCGTATACACTGAAGCTTTCTTT. It codes for CASSSVYTEAFF. Drawing the rest from reference TRBV7-2 and TRBJ1-1, the complete variable domain is GAGVSQSPSNKVTEKGKDVELRCDPISGHTALYWYRQSLGQGLEFLIYFQGNSAPDKSGLPSDRFSAERTGGSVSTLTIQRTQQEDSAVYLCASSSVYTEAFFGQGTRLTVV.

On this clone: Germline and junction disagree at one end, which may indicate a read error. This chain uses TRBV7-7 with TRBJ2-5; TRBD2 agrees at 7 bases. Germline-derived CDR1 and CDR2 are SSHAT and FNYEAQ (reference sequence). The CDR3 contains 16 residues. The CDR3 spells CASSRGLGHAQETQYF. CDR3 DNA: TGTGCTAGCAGCCGAGGACTAGGGCATGCTCAAGAGACCCAGTACTTC. The whole variable domain, filled in from reference TRBV7-7 and TRBJ2-5, reads GAGVSQSPRYKVTKRGQDVTLRCDPISSHATLYWYQQALGQGPEFLTYFNYEAQPDKSGLPSDRFSAERPEGSISTLTIQRTEQRDSAMYRCASSRGLGHAQETQYFGPGTRLLVL.

This chain links TRBV5-1 with TRBJ2-7, with TRBD2 identical over 12 bases. V lost 2 bases to trimming and J lost 5 bases; unmatched junction nucleotides: 5. The CDR3 sequence is 15 residues long. Per germline, CDR1 SGHRS and CDR2 YFSETQ. The chain's CDR3 is CASSFGLAGIHEQYF. DNA of the CDR3: TGCGCCAGCAGCTTTGGACTAGCGGGAATTCACGAGCAGTACTTC.

V is TRBV5-1 and J is TRBJ2-5; 7 nucleotides line up with TRBD2. Looked up from germline, CDR1 is SGHRS and CDR2 is YFSETQ. With V trimmed by 3 bases and J by 5 bases, 10 bases remained unmatched. The CDR3 consists of 15 residues. CDR3 nucleotide sequence: TGCGCCAGCAGCTCCGGGGAGGCCGGGGGGGAGACCCAGTACTTC. It codes for CASSSGEAGGETQYF.

The chain uses TRBV6-5 and TRBJ2-1; 8 bases agree with TRBD2. From germline, CDR1 is MNHEY and CDR2 SVGAGI. The CDR3 spans 14 residues. V was clipped by 6 bases and J by 4 bases; unmatched bases: 5. DNA for the CDR3: TGTGCCAGCAGGAGCGGGAGTCGGTACAATGAGCAGTTCTTC. Amino acid sequence: CASRSGSRYNEQFF.

This clone came up a few times. The genes are TRBV5-5 and TRBJ1-2; D gene ambiguous. The CDR3 sequence is 14 residues long. Trimming cost V 3 bases and J 2 bases, with 11 bases left between them. Germline CDR1 is SGHKS and CDR2 is YYEKEE (reference sequence). As DNA, the CDR3 is TGTGCCAGCAGCTGGACGGCTTCAAACTATGGCTACACCTTC. Residues: CASSWTASNYGYTF.

This sequence joins TRBV7-9 and TRBJ2-1; a possible D gene is TRBD1 (5 bases). The CDR3 consists of 15 residues. V gave up 2 bases and J gave up 2 bases, with 10 bases separating them. From germline, CDR1 is SEHNR and CDR2 FQNEAQ (reference sequence). The CDR3 sequence is CASSLRGSTYNEQFF. The CDR3 nucleotides are TGTGCCAGCAGCTTAAGGGGTAGCACCTACAATGAGCAGTTCTTC.

The chain is built from TRBV4-1 and TRBJ1-6, with D possibly matching TRBD1 (5 bases). CDR1 is MGHRA, CDR2 YSYEKL, per germline. The V end lost 3 bases, the J end lost 7 bases, and 13 bases lay between the germline ends. This CDR3 is built from 15 residues. CDR3 protein: CASSHPGGGNSPLHF. Here the CDR3 DNA reads TGCGCCAGCAGCCACCCCGGGGGTGGAAATTCACCCCTCCACTTT.

This clone was observed a single time. CDR3 sequence (DNA): TGTGCCAGCAGTGGAACGGGACAGGGGGAAGAGACCCAGTACTTC. This gives the protein CASSGTGQGEETQYF. The chain employs TRBV6-5 and TRBJ2-5; TRBD1 aligns across 11 bases. Germline CDR1 MNHEY, CDR2 SVGAGI. After removal of 5 bases from V and 3 bases from J, the junction contained 5 bases not matched to a gene. The CDR3 is 15 amino acids.

The V and J genes are TRBV30 and TRBJ1-5, with D perhaps matching TRBD1 (5 bases). Per germline, CDR1 GTSNPN and CDR2 SVGIG (reference sequence). CDR3 size: 18 residues. Trimming shortened V by 0 bases and J by 0 bases, and 18 bases separated the two germline ends. This CDR3 reads CAWSVRRGKDNSNQPQHF. In nucleotides, the CDR3 is TGTGCCTGGAGTGTTCGGAGGGGCAAGGATAATAGCAATCAGCCCCAGCATTTT.

This clone has just a few counts. The CDR3 DNA reads TGTGCCAGCAGCCAGCGGGACAGGGACCATAGAACGCAGTATTTT. This sequence encodes CASSQRDRDHRTQYF. This chain links TRBV7-6 with TRBJ2-3, with 9 bases aligning to TRBD1. The CDR3 consists of 15 residues. J gave up 9 bases and V 5 bases, and 12 bases lay outside the gene matches. The germline V gene encodes CDR1 SGHVS and CDR2 FNYEAQ.

The chain employs TRBV9 and TRBJ2-3; D call uncertain. Trimming left V 0 bases short and J 4 bases short, with 18 bases between. This CDR3 has 17 residues. CDR1 is SGDLS and CDR2 is YYNGEE in the germline V gene. The CDR3, as DNA: TGTGCCAGCAGCGTAGCTTCGGGCTCCCTCGTCGCAGATACGCAGTATTTT. Translating gives CASSVASGSLVADTQYF.